This T cell receptor beta chain emerged from a study of cytomegalovirus exposure and HLA in healthy donors. The PCR ran on 60 Vbeta and 13 Jbeta primers. Produced via immunoSEQ multiplex PCR; TCRdb's table is partial and in-frame only. The sample records 90,000 to 100,000 clones, over 75% being singletons. The CDR3 runs to 14 residues. CDR1 and CDR2 from the germline V gene are SGHTA and FQGTGA. V gave up 2 bases and J gave up 7 bases; unmatched junction bases: 1. The sample was PBMCs. V is TRBV7-3 and J is TRBJ2-1; TRBD1 aligns across 11 bases. This sequence was found in a man aged 50 to 59 in good health and CMV-seronegative. CDR3 in amino acids: CASSLGQGANEQFF. CDR3 in DNA: TGTGCCAGCAGCTTAGGACAGGGGGCGAATGAGCAGTTCTTC.